Following are 18 T cell receptor beta chains from one sample sequenced in a study of shared clonotypes between healthy human individuals. Data came from immunoSEQ multiplex PCR; TCRdb stores just in-frame clones and leaves some out. In the table there are 450,000 to 500,000 clones, about 84% of which are singletons. What was sequenced was PBMCs. These receptors came from a middle-aged woman in good health. Some clones in this sample may be carry-over from other donors' samples.

The rearrangement links TRBV5-1 to TRBJ2-5; TRBD2 might be the D (6 bases). The J call may be wrong; the DNA end is better matched by TRBJ2-7. The length of the CDR3 is 13 residues. CDR1 SGHRS and CDR2 YFSETQ come from the germline V gene. CDR3 in amino acids: CASSLGAGTEQYF. As DNA, the CDR3 is TGCGCCAGCAGCTTGGGGGCGGGAACCGAGCAGTACTTC.

This rearrangement joins TRBV28 to TRBJ1-2; D may be TRBD1 (5 bases). Germline-derived CDR1 and CDR2 are MDHEN and SYDVKM. The V end lost 5 bases, the J end lost 3 bases, and 10 bases lay between the germline ends. CDR3 length: 13 residues. The CDR3 DNA sequence: TGTGCCAGCAGTACCAGGGTCCACTATGGCTACACCTTC. Amino acids: CASSTRVHYGYTF.

In this sample, this clone turned up a few times. This likely stems from a read error, as it lies one base from a far larger clone. Other DNA sequences within the sample encode an identical CDR3. The rearrangement uses TRBV30 and TRBJ1-2; D call uncertain. The CDR3 has 11 residues. The V and J ends lost 2 bases and 8 bases respectively, with 9 bases between them. Germline V gene sequence: CDR1 GTSNPN, CDR2 SVGIG (reference sequence). CDR3 bases: TGTGCCTGGAGTCAAGGATCCGGCTACACCTTC. Its translation is CAWSQGSGYTF.

With regard to this clone: Only one base separates this from a far larger clonotype, so it likely reflects a read error. The V call is TRBV1, the J call TRBJ1-5; TRBD1 is the table's D call and was not checked against the DNA. TRBV1 is a documented pseudogene. This CDR3 has 16 residues. CDR3: CTSSQDRSTSGQPQHF. The CDR3, as DNA: TGCACCAGCAGCCAAGACAGGTCAACCTCAGGTCAGCCCCAGCATTTT.

Comments on this clone: A far more abundant clone sits one base away, making this likely a read error. This chain uses TRBV28 with TRBJ2-1; the match to TRBD2 covers 9 bases. The CDR3 is made up of 15 amino acids. Germline values: CDR1 MDHEN, CDR2 SYDVKM. Trimming cost V 6 bases and J 0 bases; bases outside gene matches: 3. CDR3 sequence (DNA): TGTGCCAGCAGGTTTAGCGGGAGCTCCTACAATGAGCAGTTCTTC. Amino acids: CASRFSGSSYNEQFF.

CDR3 nucleotide sequence: TGCGCCAGCAGCTTTAACGGGCTGAGTACGCAGTATTTT. Its protein product is CASSFNGLSTQYF. The V and J genes are TRBV5-1 and TRBJ2-3, with D unclear. Trimming stripped 2 bases from V and 8 bases from J, with 12 bases between. Germline CDR1 SGHRS, CDR2 YFSETQ. This CDR3 is built from 13 residues.

A note on this clone: This sample also contains other DNA sequences that code for the same CDR3. The chain employs TRBV7-3 and TRBJ2-2; tentatively, D is TRBD1 (6 bases). This CDR3 is 14 amino acids long. V lost 5 bases and J lost 4, with 11 bases in between. Germline V CDR1 and CDR2: SGHTA, FQGTGA. DNA for the CDR3: TGTGCCAGCAGCCCGACAGGTGGCACCGGGGAGCTGTTTTTT. Translation gives CASSPTGGTGELFF.

Notes on this clone: This likely stems from a read error, as it lies one base from a far larger clone. This chain joins TRBV30 and TRBJ2-7, with D unresolved. The length of the CDR3 is 13 residues. CDR1 and CDR2 (germline): GTSNPN, SVGIG (reference sequence). V dropped 0 bases and J dropped 3 bases, with 9 bases sitting between them. In DNA, the CDR3 is TGTGCCTGGAGTGTACTGGGGTACTACGAGCAGTACTTC. Protein sequence: CAWSVLGYYEQYF.

J is TRBJ1-2 and V is TRBV2; D remains unclear. With 7 bases removed from V and 3 bases from J, the gap between germline ends came to 12 bases. CDR1 is SNHLY and CDR2 is FYNNEI in the germline V gene. This CDR3 has 13 amino acids. CDR3 coding DNA: TGTGCCAGCATAGGCAGTGAAGACTATGGCTACACCTTC. Its translation: CASIGSEDYGYTF.

The chain couples TRBV9 to TRBJ2-3; the D is unclear. V lost 0 bases to trimming and J lost 9 bases, with 8 bases between them. The germline gives CDR1 SGDLS, CDR2 YYNGEE. The CDR3 spans 12 residues. The CDR3 here is CASSVADTTQYF. The CDR3 DNA is TGTGCCAGCAGCGTAGCAGACACAACGCAGTATTTT.

This chain connects TRBV4-1 to TRBJ1-2; D might be TRBD1 (5 bases). This CDR3 contains 15 residues. Germline V gives CDR1 MGHRA, CDR2 YSYEKL. V gave up 0 bases and J gave up 7 bases, with 15 bases separating them. The CDR3 nucleotides are TGCGCCAGCAGCCAAGATTGGGGCTCCCTTGGTGGCTACACCTTC. Translation: CASSQDWGSLGGYTF.

This chain joins TRBV2 and TRBJ2-5, with D possibly being TRBD2 (6 bases). Per the germline V gene, CDR1 is SNHLY and CDR2 is FYNNEI. With 10 bases removed from V and 0 bases from J, the gap between germline ends came to 15 bases. The CDR3 loop spans 14 amino acids. This CDR3 is CATQPERDQETQYF. The CDR3 coding sequence is TGTGCCACCCAGCCAGAGCGGGACCAAGAGACCCAGTACTTC.

V is TRBV18 and J is TRBJ2-7; 12 positions match TRBD1. This CDR3 has 15 amino acids. Germline assignment: CDR1 KGHSH and CDR2 LQKENI. V shed 3 bases, J shed 2 bases, and the junction held 2 bases outside the gene matches. CDR3 in DNA: TGTGCCAGCTCACCCGGGACAGGGGGCACCTACGAGCAGTACTTC. This encodes CASSPGTGGTYEQYF.

The V and J genes are TRBV2 and TRBJ2-7; D possibly uses TRBD1 or TRBD2 (5 bases each). This CDR3 is built from 15 residues. Looked up from germline, CDR1 is SNHLY and CDR2 is FYNNEI. V gave up 8 bases and J gave up 1 base, with 18 bases separating them. The CDR3 sequence: CASGRRGTTSYEQYF. CDR3 nucleotide sequence: TGTGCCAGCGGTCGTAGAGGGACCACATCCTACGAGCAGTACTTC. The full variable domain, in which reference TRBV2 and TRBJ2-7 provide the parts outside the CDR3, is EPEVTQTPSHQVTQMGQEVILRCVPISNHLYFYWYRQILGQKVEFLVSFYNNEISEKSEIFDDQFSVERPDGSNFTLKIRSTKLEDSAMYFCASGRRGTTSYEQYFGPGTRLTVT.

This chain uses TRBV7-9 with TRBJ1-5; D is ambiguous. Trimming cost V 1 base and J 4 bases, with 11 bases left between them. This CDR3 spans 15 amino acids. Looked up from germline, CDR1 is SEHNR and CDR2 is FQNEAQ (reference sequence). The CDR3 DNA reads TGTGCCAGCAGCTTAGTGGGCAGCGAGAATCAGCCCCAGCATTTT. This sequence encodes CASSLVGSENQPQHF.

Written as DNA, the CDR3 is TGTGCCAGCAGCCAAATAGGGATTCGGCAGAACACTGAAGCTTTCTTT. Translating it yields CASSQIGIRQNTEAFF. This chain uses TRBV5-4 with TRBJ1-1, with no clear D. The CDR3 consists of 16 residues. The ends were cut back, 4 bases at V and 1 base at J, with 17 bases in the middle. Germline CDR1 is SGHNT and CDR2 is YYREEE (reference sequence).

As concerns this clone: A far bigger clonotype differs at one base, so this is likely a read error. The J gene is TRBJ1-5, the V gene TRBV28; TRBD1 agrees at 7 bases. After removal of 4 bases from V and 6 bases from J, the junction contained 6 bases not matched to a gene. The CDR3 contains 14 residues. Per germline, CDR1 MDHEN and CDR2 SYDVKM. The CDR3 bases are TGTGCCAGCAGTTGGACAGCAGGGGGTCAGCCCCAGCATTTT. It is translated as CASSWTAGGQPQHF.

In its sample, this clone was seen once. This chain uses TRBV30 with TRBJ1-1; D possibly corresponds to TRBD1 (6 bases). The germline V and J ends were trimmed by 0 bases and 5 bases, with 13 bases remaining between them. Germline V gene lookup returns CDR1 GTSNPN and CDR2 SVGIG (reference sequence). This CDR3 is 14 amino acids long. The CDR3 DNA is TGTGCCTGGAGTGTACGAAAGGGGGGAACTGAAGCTTTCTTT. The encoded protein is CAWSVRKGGTEAFF. The full variable domain, its missing parts supplied by reference TRBV30 and TRBJ1-1, is SQTIHQWPATLVQPVGSPLSLECTVEGTSNPNLYWYRQAAGRGLQLLFYSVGIGQISSEVPQNLSASRPQDRQFILSSKKLLLSDSGFYLCAWSVRKGGTEAFFGQGTRLTVV.